This TCR beta chain stems from a study of T cell responses to AZD1222 COVID-19 vaccine. Study-level results: Every sample of the repertoires postdated the peak T cell response.

Some clones are missing from TCRdb's copy, which holds only in-frame ones; the method was immunoSEQ multiplex PCR. The table includes under 150,000 clones, about 92% detected once. Germline values: CDR1 LNHDA, CDR2 SQIVND (reference sequence). This CDR3 has 14 amino acids. Trimming pared 1 base from V and 5 bases from J, leaving 8 bases between. A word on this clone: The antigen is unknown.

Sample: peripheral blood, taken on day 0 of AZD1222 vaccination. The genes are TRBV19 and TRBJ2-2; D is unresolved. The sequence derives from an adult in good health. The CDR3 region is CASSIVEGTGELFF. The CDR3 DNA sequence: TGTGCCAGTAGTATAGTCGAAGGGACCGGGGAGCTGTTTTTT.